This T cell receptor (beta chain) emerged from a study of control samples from healthy donors and cancer patients (dated by TCRdb to about 2020). For this clone: Its antigen target is currently unknown. It has no much larger one-base neighbor in the sample; base qualities were not kept.

Receptors were amplified or captured by the immunoSEQ multiplex PCR assay. In its TCRdb copy, this immuneACCESS table keeps in-frame sequences only and misses some clones. Where compared with another copy, unresolved V genes explain less than half of these, and the others have no known cause. For this sample the table gives over 85,000 clones, of which around 92% were detected only once. The ten largest clones capture less than 2.5% of the sample. The sequencing sample was made of blood. This sequence was found in a woman younger than 30 in good health.

The bases read TGTGCCAGCAGTTTAGCCGGGGCGGACACCTTC. Translated, this gives CASSLAGADTF. The sequence joins TRBV12-3 or TRBV12-4 to TRBJ1-2, and the D gene may be TRBD1, 5 bases matching. The germline ends are 8 bases apart after V is trimmed by 0 bases and J by 12 bases. CDR3 length: 11 amino acids, cysteine to phenylalanine. Only CDR3 DNA is held: 33 bases, read in frame from base 1.